Below, 28 T cell receptor beta chains from the same sample are listed, as sequenced in a study of T cells expressing NK-cell markers. TCRdb re-called the 5' RACE reads and shows each CDR3 protein once, DNA omitted. This table lists approximately 420,000 distinct CDR3 sequences. What was sequenced was blood T cells: a sorted CD56 or NKG2C T cell subset, CD4+ or CD8+ T cells, or bulk PBMC T cells (not recorded which). These receptors were obtained from a woman in her forties or fifties in good health.

The chain couples TRBV27 to TRBJ2-1; there is no DNA to check the TCRdb D call of TRBD1. Germline values: CDR1 MNHEY, CDR2 SMNVEV (reference sequence). The CDR3 is 16 amino acids. The CDR3 sequence is CASSPTSGTNYNEQFF.

The CDR3 loop reads CSAVHGGPVTDTQYF. V gene TRBV20-1 combines with J gene TRBJ2-3; the D call from TCRdb, TRBD2, cannot be confirmed without DNA. The CDR3 loop spans 15 amino acids. Germline CDR1 and CDR2: DFQATT and SNEGSKA (reference sequence).

The chain is built from TRBV29-1 and TRBJ1-2; the D call of TRBD1 rests on TCRdb alone, since no DNA is present to check it. The length of the CDR3 is 14 residues. Germline V gives CDR1 SQVTM, CDR2 ANQGSEA. This CDR3 is CSVGQGAQNYGYTF.

This rearrangement joins TRBV28 to TRBJ2-7; TCRdb calls TRBD1, which cannot be checked without DNA. Germline V gene sequence: CDR1 MDHEN, CDR2 SYDVKM. The CDR3 loop spans 13 amino acids. The CDR3 region is CASSSPGLDEQYF.

The chain employs TRBV6-1 and TRBJ2-7. CDR3 size: 15 residues. Germline V gives CDR1 MNHNS, CDR2 SASEGT. This CDR3 is CASRGLVEPSYEQYF.

The V and J genes are TRBV15 and TRBJ1-5; TCRdb proposes TRBD1, but this gene call is untestable without DNA. Germline V gene lookup returns CDR1 LNHNV and CDR2 YYDKDF (reference sequence). CDR3 length: 12 residues. The CDR3 loop reads CAIQGGNQPQHF.

The rearrangement links TRBV4-1 to TRBJ1-5; TCRdb's D call of TRBD1 is untestable without DNA. The CDR3 spans 18 residues. Germline loops: CDR1 MGHRA, CDR2 YSYEKL. The CDR3 here is CASSTRPMTGGSNQPQHF.

This chain links TRBV3-1 with TRBJ2-2. The CDR3 runs 12 residues. Germline assignment: CDR1 LGHDT and CDR2 YNNKEL (reference sequence). The CDR3 sequence: CASQVATGELFF.

CDR3: CASHMRGNEQFF. The V gene is TRBV12-3 or TRBV12-4, the J gene TRBJ2-1; TCRdb selects TRBD1, and the lack of DNA leaves this call unchecked. This CDR3 is 12 amino acids long.

The rearrangement links TRBV13 to TRBJ2-1; the D call of TRBD1 rests on TCRdb alone, since no DNA is present to check it. This CDR3 region has 17 residues. Germline V gene data show CDR1 as PRHDT and CDR2 as FYEKMQ (reference sequence). CDR3 sequence reads: CASSLGYGGDFRDEQFF.

The rearrangement joins TRBV25-1 to TRBJ2-3; TCRdb's D gene call, TRBD2, goes unchecked for lack of DNA. Germline CDR1 MGHDK, CDR2 SYGVNS. The CDR3 consists of 16 residues. The CDR3 here is CASSELVALSTDTQYF. The entire variable domain, with the rest obtained from reference TRBV25-1 and TRBJ2-3, is as follows: EADIYQTPRYLVIGTGKKITLECSQTMGHDKMYWYQQDPGMELHLIHYSYGVNSTEKGDLSSESTVSRIRTEHFPLTLESARPSHTSQYLCASSELVALSTDTQYFGPGTRLTVL.

The rearrangement links TRBV3-1 to TRBJ2-7; lacking DNA, the TRBD2 call made by TCRdb goes unchecked. The germline V gene encodes CDR1 LGHDT and CDR2 YNNKEL (reference sequence). The length of the CDR3 is 14 residues. The CDR3: CASSPAGRNYEQYF.

V is TRBV6-2 or TRBV6-3 and J is TRBJ2-1. Per the germline V gene, CDR1 is MNHEY and CDR2 is SVGEGT. The CDR3 sequence is 13 residues long. The CDR3 is CASSYERPDEQFF.

The gene calls are TRBV10-3 and TRBJ1-2. CDR1 is ENHRY and CDR2 is SYGVKD in the germline V gene. CDR3 length: 11 amino acids. The CDR3 protein is CAIHEAYGYTF.

The chain carries TRBV24-1 and TRBJ2-2; the TRBD1 assignment by TCRdb is unverifiable without DNA. Germline V CDR1 and CDR2: KGHDR, SFDVKD. The length of the CDR3 is 14 residues. The chain's CDR3 is CATRGQGVTGELFF.

The V and J genes are TRBV3-1 and TRBJ2-3; TCRdb lists TRBD2, though no DNA is available to test this call. Germline loops: CDR1 LGHDT, CDR2 YNNKEL (reference sequence). The CDR3 runs to 14 residues. CDR3 region: CASSQDPSGTTQYF.

The gene calls are TRBV3-1 and TRBJ2-3; with no DNA, the TCRdb D assignment of TRBD2 cannot be verified. The CDR3 is 16 amino acids. Germline V CDR1 and CDR2: LGHDT, YNNKEL (reference sequence). The CDR3 sequence is CASSLRTSGRSDTQYF.

The chain carries TRBV5-1 and TRBJ1-1. There are 14 residues in the CDR3. Per germline, CDR1 SGHRS and CDR2 YFSETQ. The CDR3 sequence is CASSLGTLGTEAFF.

The J gene is TRBJ2-1, the V gene TRBV10-3; checking the TCRdb D call of TRBD2 is not possible without DNA. CDR1 is ENHRY, CDR2 SYGVKD, per germline. This CDR3 spans 13 amino acids. This chain's CDR3 is CAILEVRAGEQFF.

CDR3 loop: CAISAPVYRDRDPLVYGYTF. The rearrangement joins TRBV10-3 to TRBJ1-2; the TCRdb call, TRBD1, lacks DNA for checking. In germline, CDR1 is ENHRY, CDR2 SYGVKD. The CDR3 loop spans 20 amino acids.

This chain links TRBV12-3 or TRBV12-4 with TRBJ2-1; TCRdb's D gene call, TRBD2, goes unchecked for lack of DNA. The CDR3 is 17 residues long. The CDR3 is CASSRRGGRSSYNEQFF.

This rearrangement joins TRBV12-3 or TRBV12-4 to TRBJ2-1; TCRdb's D call of TRBD2 is untestable without DNA. This CDR3 is built from 12 residues. The CDR3 here is CASLAGGAEQFF.

The chain has TRBV5-1 and TRBJ2-2; without DNA, the TCRdb call of TRBD1 cannot be checked. The CDR3 consists of 13 residues. Germline V gene data show CDR1 as SGHRS and CDR2 as YFSETQ. The CDR3 protein is CASRPAPRGELFF.

The V gene is TRBV6-6, the J gene TRBJ1-6. The CDR3 runs to 14 residues. CDR1 and CDR2 from the germline V gene are MNHNY and SVGAGI (reference sequence). CDR3 sequence: CASSYARFRSPLHF.

This rearrangement joins TRBV12-5 to TRBJ2-1; TCRdb selects TRBD2, and the lack of DNA leaves this call unchecked. Germline CDR1 reads LGHNT; CDR2 reads FRNRAP. The length of the CDR3 is 17 residues. The CDR3 loop is CASGLGLASPQYNEQFF.

The chain combines TRBV12-5 with TRBJ2-1; with no DNA, the TCRdb D assignment of TRBD2 cannot be verified. Germline assignment: CDR1 LGHNT and CDR2 FRNRAP. This CDR3 region has 14 residues. CDR3 amino acids: CASGLVLARNEQFF.

The CDR3 here is CASSPGQGWGDTQYF. The J gene is TRBJ2-3, the V gene TRBV5-1; TCRdb calls TRBD1, which cannot be checked without DNA. The germline gives CDR1 SGHRS, CDR2 YFSETQ. The length of the CDR3 is 15 residues.

V gene TRBV20-1 combines with J gene TRBJ2-5. The CDR3 sequence is 14 residues long. Germline V CDR1 and CDR2: DFQATT, SNEGSKA (reference sequence). This CDR3 reads CSEVPRHLQETQYF.